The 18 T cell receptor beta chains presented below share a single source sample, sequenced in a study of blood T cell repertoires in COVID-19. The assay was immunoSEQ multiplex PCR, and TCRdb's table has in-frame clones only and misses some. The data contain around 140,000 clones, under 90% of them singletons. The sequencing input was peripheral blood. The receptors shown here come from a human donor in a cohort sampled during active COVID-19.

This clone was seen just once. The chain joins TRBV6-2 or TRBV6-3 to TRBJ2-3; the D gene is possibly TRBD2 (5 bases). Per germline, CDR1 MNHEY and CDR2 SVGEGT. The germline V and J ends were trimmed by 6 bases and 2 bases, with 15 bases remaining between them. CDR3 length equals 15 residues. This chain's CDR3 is CASSSPIANTDTQYF. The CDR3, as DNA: TGTGCCAGCAGCTCCCCCATAGCGAACACAGATACGCAGTATTTT.

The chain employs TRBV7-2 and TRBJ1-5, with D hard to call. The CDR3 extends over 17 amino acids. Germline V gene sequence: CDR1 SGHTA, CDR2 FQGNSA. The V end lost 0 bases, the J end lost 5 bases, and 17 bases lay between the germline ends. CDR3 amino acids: CASSLAPRPRRDQPQHF. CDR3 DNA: TGTGCCAGCAGCTTAGCGCCTCGACCCAGGAGGGATCAGCCCCAGCATTTT. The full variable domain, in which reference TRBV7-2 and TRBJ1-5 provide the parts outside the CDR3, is GAGVSQSPSNKVTEKGKDVELRCDPISGHTALYWYRQSLGQGLEFLIYFQGNSAPDKSGLPSDRFSAERTGGSVSTLTIQRTQQEDSAVYLCASSLAPRPRRDQPQHFGDGTRLSIL.

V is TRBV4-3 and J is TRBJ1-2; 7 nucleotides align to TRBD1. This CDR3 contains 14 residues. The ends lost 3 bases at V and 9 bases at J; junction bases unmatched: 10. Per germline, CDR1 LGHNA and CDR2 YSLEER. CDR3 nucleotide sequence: TGCGCCAGCAGCCAGAACAGGGGAACTTCCAGCTACACCTTC. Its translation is CASSQNRGTSSYTF.

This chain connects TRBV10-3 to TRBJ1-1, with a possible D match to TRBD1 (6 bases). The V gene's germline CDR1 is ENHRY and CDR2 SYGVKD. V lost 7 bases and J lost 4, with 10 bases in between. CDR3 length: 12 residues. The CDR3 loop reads CAIMGGRTEAFF. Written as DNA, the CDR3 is TGTGCCATCATGGGGGGGCGCACTGAAGCTTTCTTT.

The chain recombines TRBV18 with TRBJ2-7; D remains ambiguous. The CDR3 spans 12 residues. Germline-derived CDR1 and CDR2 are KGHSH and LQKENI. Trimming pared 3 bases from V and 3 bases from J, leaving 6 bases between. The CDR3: CASSPSLYEQYF. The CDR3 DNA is TGTGCCAGCTCACCTTCCCTCTACGAGCAGTACTTC.

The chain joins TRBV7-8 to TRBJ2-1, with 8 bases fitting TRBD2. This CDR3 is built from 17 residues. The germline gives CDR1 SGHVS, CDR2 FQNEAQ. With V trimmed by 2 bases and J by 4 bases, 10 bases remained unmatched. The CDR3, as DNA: TGTGCCAGCAGCTTAAGACTGGCGGGGGGCCGATACAATGAGCAGTTCTTC. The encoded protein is CASSLRLAGGRYNEQFF.

CDR3 region: CASSFDRGYGYTF. CDR3 DNA sequence: TGTGCCAGCAGTTTCGACAGGGGGTATGGCTACACCTTC. This chain joins TRBV6-5 and TRBJ1-2; 9 bases align to TRBD1. Unmatched junction bases numbered 2, after V lost 4 bases and J lost 5 bases. This CDR3 comprises 13 residues. In germline, CDR1 is MNHEY, CDR2 SVGAGI.

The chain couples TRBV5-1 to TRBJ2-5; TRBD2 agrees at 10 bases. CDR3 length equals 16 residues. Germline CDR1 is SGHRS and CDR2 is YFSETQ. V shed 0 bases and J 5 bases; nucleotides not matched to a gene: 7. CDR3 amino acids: CASSLEGLASVETQYF. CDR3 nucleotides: TGCGCCAGCAGCTTGGAGGGACTAGCGTCCGTGGAGACCCAGTACTTC.

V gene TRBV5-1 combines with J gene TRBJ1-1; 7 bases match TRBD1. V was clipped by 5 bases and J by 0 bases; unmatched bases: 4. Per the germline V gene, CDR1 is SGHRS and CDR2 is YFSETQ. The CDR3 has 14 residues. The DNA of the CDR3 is TGCGCCAGCAGTAGGGACAGCATGAACACTGAAGCTTTCTTT. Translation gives CASSRDSMNTEAFF. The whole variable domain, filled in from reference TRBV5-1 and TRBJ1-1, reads KAGVTQTPRYLIKTRGQQVTLSCSPISGHRSVSWYQQTPGQGLQFLFEYFSETQRNKGNFPGRFSGRQFSNSRSEMNVSTLELGDSALYLCASSRDSMNTEAFFGQGTRLTVV.

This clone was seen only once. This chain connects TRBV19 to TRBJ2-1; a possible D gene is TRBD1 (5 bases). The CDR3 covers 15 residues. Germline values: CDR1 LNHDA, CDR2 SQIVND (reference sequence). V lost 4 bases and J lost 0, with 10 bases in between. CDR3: CASSREGDSYNEQFF. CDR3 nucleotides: TGTGCCAGTAGTAGGGAAGGGGACTCCTACAATGAGCAGTTCTTC. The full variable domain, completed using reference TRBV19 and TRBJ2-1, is DGGITQSPKYLFRKEGQNVTLSCEQNLNHDAMYWYRQDPGQGLRLIYYSQIVNDFQKGDIAEGYSVSREKKESFPLTVTSAQKNPTAFYLCASSREGDSYNEQFFGPGTRLTVL.

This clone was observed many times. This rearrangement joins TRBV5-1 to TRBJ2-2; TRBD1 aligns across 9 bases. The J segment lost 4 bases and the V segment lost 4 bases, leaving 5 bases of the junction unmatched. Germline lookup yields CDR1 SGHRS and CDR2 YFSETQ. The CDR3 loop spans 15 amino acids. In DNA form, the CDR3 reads TGCGCCAGCAGCGGGGGACAGGGAAGCACCGGGGAGCTGTTTTTT. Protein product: CASSGGQGSTGELFF.

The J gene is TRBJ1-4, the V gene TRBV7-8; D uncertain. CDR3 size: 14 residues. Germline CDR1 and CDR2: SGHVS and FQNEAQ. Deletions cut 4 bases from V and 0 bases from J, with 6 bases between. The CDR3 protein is CASSSPTTNEKLFF. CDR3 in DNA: TGTGCCAGCAGCTCCCCCACAACTAATGAAAAACTGTTTTTT.

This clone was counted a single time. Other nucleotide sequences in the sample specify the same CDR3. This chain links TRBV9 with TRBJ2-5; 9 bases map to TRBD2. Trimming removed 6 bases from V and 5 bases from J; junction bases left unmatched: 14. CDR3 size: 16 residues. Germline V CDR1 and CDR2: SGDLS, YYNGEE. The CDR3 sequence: CASTRGGGGAGETQYF. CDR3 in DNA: TGTGCCAGCACCCGAGGTGGCGGGGGGGCCGGGGAGACCCAGTACTTC.

CDR3 coding DNA: TGTGCCAGCAGTGAAATAGCGGGCAGGGCAAGGGAGCAGTACGTC. Translating gives CASSEIAGRAREQYV. The rearrangement joins TRBV6-1 to TRBJ2-7; 7 bases line up with TRBD2. Germline values: CDR1 MNHNS, CDR2 SASEGT. CDR3 length: 15 amino acids. J was trimmed by 7 bases and V by 2 bases; bases with no gene match: 11.

As DNA, the CDR3 is TGCAGCGGCCGGGACTTCGTCAATGAGCAGTTCTTC. This sequence encodes CSGRDFVNEQFF. The chain has TRBV29-1 and TRBJ2-1; D is possibly TRBD2 (6 bases). With 7 bases removed from V and 6 bases from J, the gap between germline ends came to 13 bases. The CDR3 totals 12 residues. Germline V gene data show CDR1 as SQVTM and CDR2 as ANQGSEA.

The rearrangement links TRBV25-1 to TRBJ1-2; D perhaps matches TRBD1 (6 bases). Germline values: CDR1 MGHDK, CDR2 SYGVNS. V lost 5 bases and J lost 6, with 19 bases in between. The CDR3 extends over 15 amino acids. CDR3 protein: CASSPPGGGMDGYTF. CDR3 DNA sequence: TGTGCCAGCAGTCCCCCGGGGGGCGGGATGGATGGCTACACCTTC.

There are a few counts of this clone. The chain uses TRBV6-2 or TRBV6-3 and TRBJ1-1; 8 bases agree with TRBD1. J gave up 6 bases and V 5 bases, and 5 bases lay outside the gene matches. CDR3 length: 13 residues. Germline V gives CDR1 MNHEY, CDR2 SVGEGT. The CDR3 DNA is TGTGCCAGCAGTCGAGGACAGGGAGCTGAAGCTTTCTTT. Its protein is CASSRGQGAEAFF.

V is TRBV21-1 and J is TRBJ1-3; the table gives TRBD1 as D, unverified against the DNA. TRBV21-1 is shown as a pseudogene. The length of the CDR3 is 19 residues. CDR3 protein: CASSKGDRQGTSPGNTIYF. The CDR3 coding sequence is TGTGCCAGCAGCAAGGGGGACAGACAGGGGACAAGCCCTGGAAACACCATATATTTT.